Listed below are T cell receptor beta chains from one sample, sequenced in a study of T cells expressing NK-cell markers. Reanalyzing the 5' RACE reads, TCRdb keeps one entry per CDR3 protein, without DNA. Its table lists over 250,000 distinct CDR3 sequences. The sequenced sample was blood T cells: a sorted CD56 or NKG2C T cell subset, CD4+ or CD8+ T cells, or bulk PBMC T cells (not recorded which). These TCRs come from a woman between 18 and 69 years old in good health. The CDR3 runs from the conserved cysteine through the conserved F or W. Each record gives: V gene, J gene, CDR3 protein.

>TRBV12-3/TRBV12-4|TRBJ1-5
CASRTGNGQPQHF
>TRBV20-1|TRBJ1-2
CSARPDGWGYTF
>TRBV5-1|TRBJ2-2
CASSGSGTRNTGELFF
>TRBV28|TRBJ2-1
CASITGVGSEQFF
>TRBV29-1|TRBJ2-5
CSVEARAQETQYF
>TRBV6-1|TRBJ2-6
CASSGTGLGANVLTF
>TRBV20-1|TRBJ1-5
CSASEVGRGGQPQHF
>TRBV3-1|TRBJ1-6
CASSQEPVLVSPLHF
>TRBV6-2/TRBV6-3|TRBJ2-1
CASRPGGTSGRGEQFF
>TRBV3-1|TRBJ1-1
CASSQLQRANTEAFF
>TRBV11-1|TRBJ1-5
CASSKGYNQPQHF
>TRBV7-2|TRBJ1-2
CASSSWGGGYNYGYTF
>TRBV5-1|TRBJ2-3
CASSLGANPDTQYF
>TRBV27|TRBJ2-7
CASSNRGNSYEQYF
>TRBV12-3/TRBV12-4|TRBJ1-5
CASSIQGWQPQHF
>TRBV29-1|TRBJ2-3
CSVEGKWGRTDTQYF
>TRBV20-1|TRBJ2-1
CSARPSGSGNEQFF
>TRBV12-3/TRBV12-4|TRBJ1-5
CASRERGVGNQPQHF
>TRBV12-3/TRBV12-4|TRBJ1-1
CASSYEGTSEAFF
>TRBV28|TRBJ2-5
CASSYRTAHPLQETQYF
>TRBV5-4|TRBJ1-6
CASSLANGPGYNSPLHF
>TRBV12-3/TRBV12-4|TRBJ1-5
CASSPTGTSNQPQHF
>TRBV29-1|TRBJ2-7
CSAVPSTDYEQYF
>TRBV28|TRBJ2-4
CASTSGVVGKNIQYF
>TRBV6-1|TRBJ2-4
CASSPDPWDIQYF
>TRBV4-2|TRBJ1-6
CASRGDRGRRNSPLHF
>TRBV7-9|TRBJ1-3
CASSARGVAGNTIYF
>TRBV12-3/TRBV12-4|TRBJ2-5
CASILGQGKPQETQYF
>TRBV19|TRBJ1-4
CASSPGTAPEKLFF
>TRBV20-1|TRBJ2-1
CSARDQGGPNVYEQFF
>TRBV11-3|TRBJ2-5
CASSGTGAKETQYF
>TRBV28|TRBJ2-7
CATSGIYEQYF
>TRBV6-1|TRBJ1-6
CASRDEYGTGNRFLHF
>TRBV7-2|TRBJ1-6
CASSLAQDTRNSPLHF
>TRBV5-1|TRBJ2-1
CASSFPSDRPTNPYNEQFF
>TRBV12-3/TRBV12-4|TRBJ2-3
CASSPWSTDTQYF
>TRBV19|TRBJ2-2
CATKRGGTGELFF
>TRBV20-1|TRBJ2-5
CSARASSGSIRRETQYF
>TRBV2|TRBJ2-1
CASRAFNEQFF
>TRBV20-1|TRBJ2-7
CSASKGQGAYEQYF